The text below deals with one TCR beta chain. This CDR3 is built from 19 residues. V dropped 1 base and J dropped 0; count of bases not matched to a gene: 8. Germline-derived CDR1 and CDR2 are LGHDT and YNNKEL (reference sequence). TCRdb's copy holds only in-frame clones and misses some; the assay was immunoSEQ multiplex PCR. The repertoire consists of hundreds of thousands of clones, with 90% occurring once and the leading ten covering about 6.3%. The data were taken from a study of control samples from healthy donors and cancer patients. The sample taken for sequencing was PBMCs. The chain couples TRBV3-1 (or the pseudogene TRBV3-2) to TRBJ1-6; TRBD1 matches 8 bases. The receptor was derived from a man aged 40-49 years with head and neck cancer. Written as DNA, the CDR3 is TGTGCCAGCAGCCAAGTACGGGGACAGGCCTTCTCCTATAATTCACCCCTCCACTTT. Translation gives CASSQVRGQAFSYNSPLHF.